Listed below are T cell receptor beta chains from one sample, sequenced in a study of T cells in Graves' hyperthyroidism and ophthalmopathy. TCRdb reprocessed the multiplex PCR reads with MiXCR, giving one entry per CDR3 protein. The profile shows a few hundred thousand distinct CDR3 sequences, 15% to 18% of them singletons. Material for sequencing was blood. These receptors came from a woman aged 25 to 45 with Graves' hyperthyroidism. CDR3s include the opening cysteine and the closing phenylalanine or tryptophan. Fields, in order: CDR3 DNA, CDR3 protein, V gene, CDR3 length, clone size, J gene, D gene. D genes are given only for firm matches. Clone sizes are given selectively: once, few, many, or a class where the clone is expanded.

cdr3_nt: TGTGCCACCACCAGAGTCCGGGACAGGGCCTACGAGCAGTACTTC
cdr3_aa: CATTRVRDRAYEQYF
v_call: TRBV15
cdr3_length: 15
clone_size: .
j_call: TRBJ2-7
d_call: TRBD1

cdr3_nt: TGTGCCATCACCACCGGGACTAACTACAATGAGCAGTTCTTC
cdr3_aa: CAITTGTNYNEQFF
v_call: TRBV10-3
cdr3_length: 14
clone_size: few
j_call: TRBJ2-1
d_call: TRBD2

cdr3_nt: TGTGCCAGCGGCCCCTTGGGCGGACGCACAGATACGCAGTATTTT
cdr3_aa: CASGPLGGRTDTQYF
v_call: TRBV27
cdr3_length: 15
clone_size: many
j_call: TRBJ2-3
d_call: .

cdr3_nt: TGCGCCAGCACGGATAGCGGCGACACCGGGGAGCTGTTTTTT
cdr3_aa: CASTDSGDTGELFF
v_call: TRBV10-2
cdr3_length: 14
clone_size: .
j_call: TRBJ2-2
d_call: .

cdr3_nt: TGTGCCAGCAGGAGACAAAGCCAAGAGACCCAGTACTTC
cdr3_aa: CASRRQSQETQYF
v_call: TRBV14
cdr3_length: 13
clone_size: many
j_call: TRBJ2-5
d_call: .

cdr3_nt: TGTGCCAGCTCACCCGGGACAGGGTGGGGGGAAACTGAAGCTTTCTTT
cdr3_aa: CASSPGTGWGETEAFF
v_call: TRBV18
cdr3_length: 16
clone_size: many
j_call: TRBJ1-1
d_call: TRBD1

cdr3_nt: TGTGCCAGCAGGTATGAAGAGCAGTACTTC
cdr3_aa: CASRYEEQYF
v_call: TRBV2
cdr3_length: 10
clone_size: many
j_call: TRBJ2-7
d_call: .

cdr3_nt: TGTGCCTGGAGTCCGGACAGGGGGCCACGGTATTCACCCCTCCACTTT
cdr3_aa: CAWSPDRGPRYSPLHF
v_call: TRBV30
cdr3_length: 16
clone_size: few
j_call: TRBJ1-6
d_call: TRBD1

cdr3_nt: TGTGCCAGCAGCTTACTAGCGGGAGCTATCTACGAGCAGTACTTC
cdr3_aa: CASSLLAGAIYEQYF
v_call: TRBV7-9
cdr3_length: 15
clone_size: .
j_call: TRBJ2-7
d_call: TRBD2

cdr3_nt: TGCGCCAGCAGCTTGGCTTCCCTCTCCTACGAGCAGTACTTC
cdr3_aa: CASSLASLSYEQYF
v_call: TRBV5-1
cdr3_length: 14
clone_size: .
j_call: TRBJ2-7
d_call: .

cdr3_nt: TGTGCCAGCAGCTTAGAGGCGGGAGGGCCGTTGGATGAGCAGTTCTTC
cdr3_aa: CASSLEAGGPLDEQFF
v_call: TRBV7-9
cdr3_length: 16
clone_size: many
j_call: TRBJ2-1
d_call: TRBD2

cdr3_nt: TGTGCCAGCAGCAAAGGGGACAAGGGCACTGAAGCTTTCTTT
cdr3_aa: CASSKGDKGTEAFF
v_call: TRBV3-2
cdr3_length: 14
clone_size: few
j_call: TRBJ1-1
d_call: .

cdr3_nt: TGTGCCAGCAGCGATAGAATGAACACTGAAGCTTTCTTT
cdr3_aa: CASSDRMNTEAFF
v_call: TRBV6-1
cdr3_length: 13
clone_size: many
j_call: TRBJ1-1
d_call: .

cdr3_nt: TGTGCCACCGCCCTAGACACCATATATTTT
cdr3_aa: CATALDTIYF
v_call: TRBV7-9
cdr3_length: 10
clone_size: .
j_call: TRBJ1-3
d_call: .

cdr3_nt: TGTGCCAGCCTAAGGAGGGGACAACTCTCCTACGAGCAGTACTTC
cdr3_aa: CASLRRGQLSYEQYF
v_call: TRBV13
cdr3_length: 15
clone_size: .
j_call: TRBJ2-7
d_call: .

cdr3_nt: TGTGCCAGCTCACCGGCGGACGGCCCTCCGGGGTACGAGCAGTACTTC
cdr3_aa: CASSPADGPPGYEQYF
v_call: TRBV18
cdr3_length: 16
clone_size: .
j_call: TRBJ2-7
d_call: .

cdr3_nt: TGTGCCAGCAGTGAATTCGGGGGGACCGTCCTAGGCACCGGGGAGCTGTTTTTT
cdr3_aa: CASSEFGGTVLGTGELFF
v_call: TRBV25-1
cdr3_length: 18
clone_size: .
j_call: TRBJ2-2
d_call: TRBD2

cdr3_nt: TGTGCCAGCAGTATCGAAGGACAGGGTCACCACCTCTACGAGCAGTACTTC
cdr3_aa: CASSIEGQGHHLYEQYF
v_call: TRBV27
cdr3_length: 17
clone_size: .
j_call: TRBJ2-7
d_call: TRBD1

cdr3_nt: TGTGCCAGCAGTGAGCCGGGACTAGCGGGAGAGCTCAACGAGCAGTACTTC
cdr3_aa: CASSEPGLAGELNEQYF
v_call: TRBV6-1
cdr3_length: 17
clone_size: many
j_call: TRBJ2-7
d_call: TRBD2

cdr3_nt: TGCAGTGCACCGGGGCCGGACACTGAAGCTTTCTTT
cdr3_aa: CSAPGPDTEAFF
v_call: TRBV20-1
cdr3_length: 12
clone_size: many
j_call: TRBJ1-1
d_call: .

cdr3_nt: TGTGCCAGCAGCCAAGAACTAGCGGGAGGGTTAGGTGGCAAAAACATTCAGTACTTC
cdr3_aa: CASSQELAGGLGGKNIQYF
v_call: TRBV3-1
cdr3_length: 19
clone_size: many
j_call: TRBJ2-4
d_call: TRBD2

cdr3_nt: TGCGCCAGCAGCCCGGACTCTTTTCCCGGGGGAGGCACAGATACGCAGTATTTT
cdr3_aa: CASSPDSFPGGGTDTQYF
v_call: TRBV4-1
cdr3_length: 18
clone_size: .
j_call: TRBJ2-3
d_call: .

cdr3_nt: TGCGCCAGCAGCAACAATCTACACAACGGGTGGACTGAAGCTTTCTTT
cdr3_aa: CASSNNLHNGWTEAFF
v_call: TRBV7-8
cdr3_length: 16
clone_size: few
j_call: TRBJ1-1
d_call: .

cdr3_nt: TGTGCCAGATGGGGGACAGGGGCTTGCGAGCAGTACTTC
cdr3_aa: CARWGTGACEQYF
v_call: TRBV7-3
cdr3_length: 13
clone_size: few
j_call: TRBJ2-7
d_call: TRBD1

cdr3_nt: TGTGCCAGTCGGCTTCTCCGCTCCTACGAGCAGTACTTC
cdr3_aa: CASRLLRSYEQYF
v_call: TRBV28
cdr3_length: 13
clone_size: many
j_call: TRBJ2-7
d_call: .

cdr3_nt: TGCAGCGTTGAATCGGGGGGCGTAGGGGTTTCCCCCACAGATACGCAGTATTTT
cdr3_aa: CSVESGGVGVSPTDTQYF
v_call: TRBV29-1
cdr3_length: 18
clone_size: .
j_call: TRBJ2-3
d_call: .

cdr3_nt: TGTGCCAGCAGTTTAAGCGACAGCATGAACACTGAAGCTTTCTTT
cdr3_aa: CASSLSDSMNTEAFF
v_call: TRBV28
cdr3_length: 15
clone_size: many
j_call: TRBJ1-1
d_call: .

cdr3_nt: TGTGCCATCAGTGAGTCCCGGACTAGCGTATCGGATGAGCAGTTCTTC
cdr3_aa: CAISESRTSVSDEQFF
v_call: TRBV10-3
cdr3_length: 16
clone_size: many
j_call: TRBJ2-1
d_call: TRBD2

cdr3_nt: TGCGCCAGCAGTGAAGCGGGAGTCTCAAATGAGCAGTTCTTC
cdr3_aa: CASSEAGVSNEQFF
v_call: TRBV10-2
cdr3_length: 14
clone_size: few
j_call: TRBJ2-1
d_call: TRBD2

cdr3_nt: TGCAGCGGCCTAAGGACAGGGGGCTTCAACAATGAGCAGTTCTTC
cdr3_aa: CSGLRTGGFNNEQFF
v_call: TRBV29-1
cdr3_length: 15
clone_size: .
j_call: TRBJ2-1
d_call: TRBD1

cdr3_nt: TGTGCCAGCAGGAAGACTAGCGGGAGATACGGTGAGCAGTTCTTC
cdr3_aa: CASRKTSGRYGEQFF
v_call: TRBV28
cdr3_length: 15
clone_size: many
j_call: TRBJ2-1
d_call: TRBD2

cdr3_nt: TGTGCCAGCCGGTACAGGGGGTATCAGCCCCAGCATTTT
cdr3_aa: CASRYRGYQPQHF
v_call: TRBV28
cdr3_length: 13
clone_size: many
j_call: TRBJ1-5
d_call: TRBD1

cdr3_nt: TGCAGTGCTCCTAATTTAGCGGGAAGTAGAAACATTCAGTACTTC
cdr3_aa: CSAPNLAGSRNIQYF
v_call: TRBV20-1
cdr3_length: 15
clone_size: .
j_call: TRBJ2-4
d_call: TRBD2